Sequencing of this T cell receptor (beta chain) was carried out in a study of blood T cell repertoires in COVID-19. About the research overall: Collection of acute and convalescent COVID-19 samples took place in the United States, Italy and Spain. From T cells, B-cell-depleted T cells, or PBMCs came the material, which was cDNA or gDNA.

As handled by the study authors: Amplification of reference gene primers was used by the study to estimate nucleated cell counts. Sequencing used immunoSEQ multiplex PCR; TCRdb keeps in-frame clones, though not all of them. V, J and clone size were drawn from that table, and D and trimming were deduced from the DNA. The data show under 400,000 clones, approximately 88% seen once. The J segment lost 4 bases and the V segment lost 8 bases, leaving 11 bases of the junction unmatched. From germline, CDR1 is ENHRY and CDR2 SYGVKD. There are 15 residues in the CDR3. Patients of the Seattle cohort, enrolled during active infection, were followed longitudinally.

The sequenced material came from peripheral blood. The source is a woman aged 25-40 years with COVID-19, enrolled during active disease. The rearrangement joins TRBV10-3 to TRBJ1-1; 9 bases map to TRBD1. CDR3 amino acids: CAILQDRDRVTEAFF. The CDR3 nucleotides read TGTGCCATCTTGCAGGACAGGGACAGGGTCACTGAAGCTTTCTTT.